This T cell receptor (beta chain) was profiled in a study of radiation and T cells in renal cell carcinoma. Overall study: Nephrectomy followed 15 Gy stereotactic body radiation by 4 weeks. Study conclusions and caveats: Pretreatment tumor biopsies were lacking, so baseline clonotypes are unknown.

Repertoires were generated with immunoSEQ multiplex PCR, while TCRdb's copy carries only in-frame clones and drops some. The sample lists 110,000 to 150,000 clones; over 65% were seen once. Time point of the sample: baseline pretreatment blood. Treatment denoted: 15 Gy SBRT to primary tumor, nephrectomy 4 weeks later. This clone was detected only a few times. Antigen unknown. Germline CDR1 is MDHEN and CDR2 is SYDVKM. V was cut by 4 bases and J by 4 bases, with 10 bases left in between. The CDR3 contains 14 residues. The origin of this receptor is a woman aged 45-60 years with renal cell carcinoma. The material was blood, obtained from a patient whose treatment included radiotherapy and nephrectomy. The genes are TRBV28 and TRBJ2-2; D may be TRBD1 (5 bases). This chain's CDR3 is CASSSTGGTGELFF. The CDR3, as DNA: TGTGCCAGCAGTTCTACAGGTGGCACCGGGGAGCTGTTTTTT.